This T cell receptor (beta chain) was found in a study of blood T cell repertoires in COVID-19. As for the study in general: T cells, B-cell-depleted T cells, or PBMCs supplied cDNA or gDNA.

CDR3 size: 14 residues. Germline V gene data show CDR1 as SNHLY and CDR2 as FYNNEI. V lost 5 bases, J lost 5 bases, and 12 bases lay in between. Per the original data handling: Reference gene primer amplification yielded estimated nucleated cell counts. Profiled with immunoSEQ multiplex PCR; TCRdb holds only in-frame clones, not every one. The DNA was the basis for D and trimming; V, J and clone size are from that table. The table records more than 90,000 clones, more than 75% of them present only once. In its sample, this clone was seen a few times. The rearrangement links TRBV2 to TRBJ2-2, with a weak D call TRBD1 (5 bases). Sequencing was performed on peripheral blood. The clonotype originates from a man aged 35 to 55 with acute or convalescent COVID-19. The CDR3 reads CASSLTTDTGELFF. DNA for the CDR3: TGTGCCAGCAGTCTTACGACAGATACCGGGGAGCTGTTTTTT.